This T cell receptor beta chain was observed in a study of blood T cell repertoires in COVID-19. Repertoires were generated with immunoSEQ multiplex PCR, while TCRdb's copy carries only in-frame clones and drops some. The sample carries roughly 290,000 clones, approximately 91% recorded once. The CDR3 runs 16 residues. The germline gives CDR1 MNHNY, CDR2 SVGAGI (reference sequence). The V gene lost 7 bases and the J gene lost 1 base, with 19 bases spanning the gap. Only one count was recorded for this clone. The TCR originated in a woman aged 40 to 50 who had recovered from COVID-19. Sequencing used PBMCs or T cells enriched from blood (not recorded which). V gene TRBV6-6 combines with J gene TRBJ1-1; D is undetermined. The CDR3: CASNHGVWGENTEAFF. CDR3 bases: TGTGCCAGCAACCACGGAGTTTGGGGAGAGAACACTGAAGCTTTCTTT.